The sequence of this T cell receptor beta chain was determined in a study of T cells in localized non-small cell lung cancer (dated by TCRdb to between 2020 and 2021). Regarding the complete study: The study analyzed T cell repertoires of 200 to 250 early-stage NSCLC patients, comparing tumors and uninvolved tumor-adjacent lungs. The cohort consisted of about 240 treatment-naive NSCLC patients whose localized lung tumors had been resected. The mean age of the NSCLC patients was around 67 years, with roughly 120 men and around 100 women. Broad study findings and their caveats: The highest T cell clonality was observed in uninvolved tumor-adjacent lung, where clonality exceeded that of tumor, suggesting that antigenic responses were more focused in uninvolved tumor-adjacent lung. Because multi-region tumor sequencing was not done, intratumor heterogeneity could not be ruled out. Since the design was exploratory, TCR variables were selected using unadjusted p-values with no false-discovery rate correction. Higher T cell density in blood was associated with longer overall survival, whereas higher clonality in adjacent lung was associated with shorter survival. Of the top 100 tumor clones, a median of around 57 were detected in paired uninvolved adjacent lung; roughly 26 were also among that lung's top 100.

At diagnosis, tumor, uninvolved tumor-adjacent lung and peripheral blood were collected and then preserved as a mix of FFPE and fresh-frozen material. For TCR repertoire profiling, the blood samples were analyzed as peripheral blood mononuclear cells. CDR1 and CDR2, looked up from the germline V gene (reference sequence), are LNHDA and SQIVND. V loses 2 bases, J loses 4 bases, and the germline ends lie 12 bases apart. Counted from cysteine to phenylalanine, this CDR3 has 15 amino acids. Only CDR3 DNA remains: 45 bases, in frame from the first base. For this clone: Its antigen is currently not known. No base quality values were provided; no much bigger clone lies one nucleotide off.

The immunoSEQ Assay was used to sequence TCR beta CDR3 regions from DNA. The source study handled its data this way. To compute T cell density, TCR beta template counts were normalized to usable DNA, which was estimated by amplifying housekeeping genes. Richness was estimated with the preseqR package, extrapolating to 400,000 templates for PBMC samples and 120,000 templates for tissue samples. Clonality was defined as one minus Pielou's evenness. To identify tissue-enriched TCRs, differential abundance testing was run on productive amino-acid clonotypes with a minimum total count of 5 and an alpha of 0.1. The Jaccard Index and the Morisita Overlap Index were used to quantify repertoire overlap between compartments. TCR beta CDR3s were clustered by GLIPH together with public tetramer-defined viral CDR3s, and at least three viral sequences plus V-gene enrichment were required for viral motifs. Entries here come from immuneACCESS through TCRdb and include only in-frame sequences with V and J called. Some clones fail to appear in such tables; in the studies checked, an unresolved V gene covers under half of the shortfall, and the cause of the remainder is unknown. From that table come the V and J calls and clone size; the DNA was used to work out D and trimming. The sample yields 20,000 to 30,000 clones; approximately 86% were counted once. Of the sample, around 14% is held by the ten largest clones.

The chain uses TRBV19 and TRBJ1-5; no D segment can be confidently identified. Sequenced here: peripheral blood, sampled before any cancer treatment. The sequence was obtained from a female donor older than 55 with stage I lung adenocarcinoma. The encoded CDR3 is CASSIRSSENQPQHF. The base sequence is TGTGCCAGTAGTATAAGGAGCAGCGAGAATCAGCCCCAGCATTTT.